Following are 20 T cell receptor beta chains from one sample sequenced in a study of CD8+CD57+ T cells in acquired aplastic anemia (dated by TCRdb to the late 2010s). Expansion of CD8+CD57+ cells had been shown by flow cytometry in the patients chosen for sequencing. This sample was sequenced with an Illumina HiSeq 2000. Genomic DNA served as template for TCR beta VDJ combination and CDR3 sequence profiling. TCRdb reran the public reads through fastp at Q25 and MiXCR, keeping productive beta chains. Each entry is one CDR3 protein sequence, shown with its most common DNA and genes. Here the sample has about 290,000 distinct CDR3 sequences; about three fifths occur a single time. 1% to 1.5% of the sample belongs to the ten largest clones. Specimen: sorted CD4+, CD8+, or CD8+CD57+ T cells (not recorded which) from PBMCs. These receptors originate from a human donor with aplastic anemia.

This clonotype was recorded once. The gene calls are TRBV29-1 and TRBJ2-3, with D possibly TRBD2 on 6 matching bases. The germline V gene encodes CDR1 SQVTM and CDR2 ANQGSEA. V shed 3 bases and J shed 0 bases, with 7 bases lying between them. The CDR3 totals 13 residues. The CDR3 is CSVDGTSTDTQYF. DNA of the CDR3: TGCAGCGTTGACGGGACTAGCACAGATACGCAGTATTTT.

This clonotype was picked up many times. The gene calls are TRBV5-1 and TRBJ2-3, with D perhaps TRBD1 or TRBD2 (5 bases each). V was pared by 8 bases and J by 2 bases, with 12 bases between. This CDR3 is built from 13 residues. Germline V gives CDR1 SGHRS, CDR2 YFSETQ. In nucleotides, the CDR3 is TGCGCCAGTTCGACCGGGGCCACAGATACGCAGTATTTT. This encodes CASSTGATDTQYF.

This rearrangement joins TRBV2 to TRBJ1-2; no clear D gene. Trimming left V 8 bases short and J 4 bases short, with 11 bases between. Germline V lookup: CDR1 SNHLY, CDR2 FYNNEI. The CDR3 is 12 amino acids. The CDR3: CASRLGLYGYTF. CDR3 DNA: TGTGCCAGCCGTCTAGGGCTCTATGGCTACACCTTC. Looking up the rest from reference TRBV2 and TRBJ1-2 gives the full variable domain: EPEVTQTPSHQVTQMGQEVILRCVPISNHLYFYWYRQILGQKVEFLVSFYNNEISEKSEIFDDQFSVERPDGSNFTLKIRSTKLEDSAMYFCASRLGLYGYTFGSGTRLTVV.

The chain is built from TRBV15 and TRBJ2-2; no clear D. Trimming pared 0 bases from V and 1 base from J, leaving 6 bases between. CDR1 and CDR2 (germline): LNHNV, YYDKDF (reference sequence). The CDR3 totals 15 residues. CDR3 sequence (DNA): TGTGCCACCAGCAGAGAGGTTCTGAACACCGGGGAGCTGTTTTTT. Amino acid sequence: CATSREVLNTGELFF.

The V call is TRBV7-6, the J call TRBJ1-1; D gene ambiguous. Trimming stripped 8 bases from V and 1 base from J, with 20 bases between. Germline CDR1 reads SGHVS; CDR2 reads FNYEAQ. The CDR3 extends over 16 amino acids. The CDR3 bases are TGTGCCAGCTGCTCGATACATACCGGGGAGAACACTGAAGCTTTCTTT. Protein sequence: CASCSIHTGENTEAFF.

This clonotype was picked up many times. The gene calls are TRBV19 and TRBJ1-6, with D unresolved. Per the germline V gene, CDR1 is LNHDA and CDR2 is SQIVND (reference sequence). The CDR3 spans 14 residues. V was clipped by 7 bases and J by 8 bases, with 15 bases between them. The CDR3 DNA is TGTGCCAGTAAGATGGGAGTACCTGATTCACCCCTCCACTTT. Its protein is CASKMGVPDSPLHF.

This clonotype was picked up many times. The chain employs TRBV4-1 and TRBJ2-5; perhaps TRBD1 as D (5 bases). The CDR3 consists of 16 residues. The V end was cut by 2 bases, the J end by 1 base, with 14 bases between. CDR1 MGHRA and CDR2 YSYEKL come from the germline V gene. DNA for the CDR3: TGCGCCAGCAGCCAAAACTCCGTGACAGCCCAAGAGACCCAGTACTTC. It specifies CASSQNSVTAQETQYF.

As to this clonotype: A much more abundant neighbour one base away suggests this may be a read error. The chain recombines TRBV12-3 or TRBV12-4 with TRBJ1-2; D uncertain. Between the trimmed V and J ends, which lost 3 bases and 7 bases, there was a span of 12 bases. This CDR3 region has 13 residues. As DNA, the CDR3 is TGTGCCAGCAGTTTTTCATGGGGTCGTGGCTACACCTTC. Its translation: CASSFSWGRGYTF.

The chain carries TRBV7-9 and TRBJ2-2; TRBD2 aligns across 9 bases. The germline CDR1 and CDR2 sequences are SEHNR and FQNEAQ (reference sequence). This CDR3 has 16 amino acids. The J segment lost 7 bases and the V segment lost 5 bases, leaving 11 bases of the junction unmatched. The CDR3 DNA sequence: TGTGCCAGCAGCCCCCCGGGACTAGCAGGCTACGGGGAGCTGTTTTTT. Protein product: CASSPPGLAGYGELFF.

The CDR3 region has the DNA TGTGCCACTTCACGGGGAAAAGAGACCCAGTACTTC. Protein product: CATSRGKETQYF. The chain joins TRBV7-9 to TRBJ2-5, with D possibly TRBD2 on 5 matching bases. The V end was cut by 10 bases, the J end by 3 bases, with 12 bases between. The CDR3 totals 12 residues. Germline V lookup: CDR1 SEHNR, CDR2 FQNEAQ (reference sequence).

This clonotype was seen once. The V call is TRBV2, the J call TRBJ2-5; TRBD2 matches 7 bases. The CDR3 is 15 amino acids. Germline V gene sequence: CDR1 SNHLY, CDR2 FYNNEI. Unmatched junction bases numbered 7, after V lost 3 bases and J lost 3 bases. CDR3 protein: CASSEGGAGKETQYF. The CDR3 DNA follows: TGTGCCAGCAGTGAGGGGGGAGCGGGGAAAGAGACCCAGTACTTC.

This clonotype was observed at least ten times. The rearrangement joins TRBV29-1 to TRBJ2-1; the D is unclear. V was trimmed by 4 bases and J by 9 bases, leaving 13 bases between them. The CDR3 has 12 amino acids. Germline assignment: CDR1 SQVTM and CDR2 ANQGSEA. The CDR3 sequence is CSVAPDLTEQFF. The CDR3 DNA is TGCAGCGTTGCACCCGATTTAACTGAGCAGTTCTTC.

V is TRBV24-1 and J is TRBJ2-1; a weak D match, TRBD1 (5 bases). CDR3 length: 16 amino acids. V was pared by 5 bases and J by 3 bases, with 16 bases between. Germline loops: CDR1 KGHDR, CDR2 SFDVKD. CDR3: CATSVRREAGYNEQFF. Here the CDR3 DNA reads TGTGCCACCAGTGTCCGCAGGGAAGCCGGCTACAATGAGCAGTTCTTC.

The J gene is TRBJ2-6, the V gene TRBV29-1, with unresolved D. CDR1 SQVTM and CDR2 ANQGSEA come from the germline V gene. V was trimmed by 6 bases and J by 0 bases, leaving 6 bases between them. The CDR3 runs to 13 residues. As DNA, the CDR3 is TGCAGCGTCACAAACTCTGGGGCCAACGTCCTGACTTTC. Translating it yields CSVTNSGANVLTF. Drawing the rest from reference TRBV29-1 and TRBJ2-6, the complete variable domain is SAVISQKPSRDICQRGTSLTIQCQVDSQVTMMFWYRQQPGQSLTLIATANQGSEATYESGFVIDKFPISRPNLTFSTLTVSNMSPEDSSIYLCSVTNSGANVLTFGAGSRLTVL.

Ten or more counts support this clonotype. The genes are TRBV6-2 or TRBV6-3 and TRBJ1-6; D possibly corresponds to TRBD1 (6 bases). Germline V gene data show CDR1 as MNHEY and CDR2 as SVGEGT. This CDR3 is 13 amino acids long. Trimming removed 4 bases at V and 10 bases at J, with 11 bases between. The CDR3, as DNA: TGTGCCAGCAGTTCCCCAGGGGTGTCACCCCTCCACTTT. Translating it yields CASSSPGVSPLHF.

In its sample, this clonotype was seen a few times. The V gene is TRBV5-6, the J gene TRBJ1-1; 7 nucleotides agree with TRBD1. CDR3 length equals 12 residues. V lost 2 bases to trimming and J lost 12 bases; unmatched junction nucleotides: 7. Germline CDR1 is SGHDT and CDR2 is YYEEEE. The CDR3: CASSLDRVQTFF. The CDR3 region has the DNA TGTGCCAGCAGCTTAGACAGGGTTCAAACTTTCTTT.

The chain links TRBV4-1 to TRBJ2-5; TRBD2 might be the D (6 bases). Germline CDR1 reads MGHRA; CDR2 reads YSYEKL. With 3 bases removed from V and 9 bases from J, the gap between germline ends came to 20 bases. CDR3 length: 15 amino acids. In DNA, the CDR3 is TGCGCCAGCAGCCAGTTGGAGGGGTCGGTTGAGGCCCAGTACTTC. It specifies CASSQLEGSVEAQYF.

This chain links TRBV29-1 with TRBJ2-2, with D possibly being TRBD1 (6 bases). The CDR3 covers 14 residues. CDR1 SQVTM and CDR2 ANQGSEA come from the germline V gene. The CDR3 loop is CNVGQRTNTGELFF. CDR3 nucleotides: TGCAACGTCGGACAGCGGACGAACACCGGGGAGCTGTTTTTT.

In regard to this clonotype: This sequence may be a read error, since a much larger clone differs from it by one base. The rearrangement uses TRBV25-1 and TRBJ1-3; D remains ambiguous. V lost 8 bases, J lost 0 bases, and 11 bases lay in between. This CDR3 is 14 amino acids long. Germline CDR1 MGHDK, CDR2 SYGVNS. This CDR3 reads CASGGGVSGNTIYF. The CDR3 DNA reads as TGTGCCAGCGGCGGCGGCGTCTCTGGAAACACCATATATTTT.

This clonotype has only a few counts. The chain's CDR3 is CASSQGDTEAFF. The DNA for the CDR3 is TGTGCCAGCAGTCAAGGGGACACTGAAGCTTTCTTT. The rearrangement joins TRBV12-3 or TRBV12-4 to TRBJ1-1; D possibly corresponds to TRBD1 (5 bases). This CDR3 has 12 residues. V was trimmed by 5 bases and J by 3 bases, leaving 7 bases between them.